The clone carrying this T cell receptor (beta chain) was seen a few times. Its antigen is unidentified. Libraries of TCR beta came from iRepertoire HTBI primers plus Arm-PCR of CDR3 regions. Authors' data handling: Sequenced samples collectively carried 55 to 80 TRBV and around 15 TRBJ segments. TCRdb independently ran MiXCR on the multiplex PCR reads; one entry per CDR3 protein. Clone size and V and J calls follow TCRdb, not the original study. This sample has 520,000 or so distinct CDR3 sequences; around 11% occur once, and the top ten carry over 7%. This record comes from a study of regulatory T cells in long-lasting Graves disease. General study findings and limits: Accuracy was possibly reduced by small sample size. Persistent Graves' patients showed less TCR diversity than newly diagnosed patients showed.

Trimming left V 1 base short and J 0 bases short, with 7 bases between. CDR1 MNHEY and CDR2 SMNVEV come from the germline V gene (reference sequence). The CDR3 runs to 15 residues. Time point defined: newly diagnosed GD, antithyroid drugs for less than 3 months. PBMC-extracted RNA yielded the TCR library. A further study also used this sample, focusing on T cells in Graves' hyperthyroidism and ophthalmopathy. That work adds: Researchers ran a first-round RT-PCR on the TCR CDR3 using the HTBI primer set.

The receptor comes from a woman under 40 with Graves disease. V gene TRBV27 combines with J gene TRBJ2-1; tentatively, D is TRBD1 (6 bases). The sample consisted of peripheral blood mononuclear cells (PBMCs), taken at new diagnosis, from a patient treated with antithyroid drugs. For the CDR3, the DNA is TGTGCCAGCAGTTTATTAGGGGGCTCCTACAATGAGCAGTTCTTC. Residues: CASSLLGGSYNEQFF.